The clone carrying this T cell receptor beta chain was detected a few times. The antigen remains unidentified. TCRalpha and TCRbeta libraries used 5'RACE with constant-segment primers and UMIs. TCRdb called the 5' RACE reads again in MiXCR, with one record for every CDR3 protein. The sample lists about 140,000 distinct CDR3 sequences; approximately 25% were seen once. The source of the sample is a study of T-cell memory formation after mild COVID-19. Study-wide findings and caveats: Still unconfirmed is whether the second-wave clones peaking on day 37 recognized SARS-CoV-2. There was a balanced CD4/CD8 profile in clones contracting day 15 to 85, and later expanders leaned CD4+. The finding that pre-infection memory included some responding clones suggested that cross-reactive memory joined.

This CDR3 has 12 amino acids. Trimming cost V 6 bases and J 3 bases, with 8 bases left between them. Germline V lookup: CDR1 SEHNR, CDR2 FQNEAQ (reference sequence). The chain combines TRBV7-9 with TRBJ2-5; D remains unclear. Sequenced input: PBMCs or a T cell subset sorted from them (not recorded which). This clonotype was sampled from an adult woman who had mild COVID-19 (a few samples of this study predate the infection). Cell type and time point are not known. CDR3 DNA sequence: TGTGCCAGCAGTACTGGGAAAGAGACCCAGTACTTC. As protein: CASSTGKETQYF.